A single T cell receptor beta chain is shown here with its context. Antigen unknown. The data were obtained in a study of T cell responses to AZD1222 COVID-19 vaccine. TCRdb keeps only in-frame clones here, not all; method: immunoSEQ multiplex PCR. The data contain roughly 140,000 clones, almost 95% of them seen just once; the ten biggest clones take up around 10%. Pooling was applied to second doses at about 4 or about 12 weeks. Regarding the study as a whole: The study found vaccine-associated CD4 TCRs spanning spike, dominant at 160-218 and 743-854. White British ancestry dominated among donors, who included more females, and clonal diversity was possibly underestimated. Recipients of two AZD1222 doses showed rising Spike-specific TCR breadth and depth.

Germline loops: CDR1 MDHEN, CDR2 SYDVKM. The CDR3 spans 16 residues. The clonotype originates from an adult who received the AZD1222 COVID-19 vaccine. This material consisted of peripheral blood, taken 28 days after the second AZD1222 dose. V is TRBV28 and J is TRBJ1-2, with 12 bases fitting TRBD1. The CDR3 nucleotides read TGTGCTCATACCGCGGGACAGGGGGCAGTGGACTATGGCTACACCTTC. Translation: CAHTAGQGAVDYGYTF.